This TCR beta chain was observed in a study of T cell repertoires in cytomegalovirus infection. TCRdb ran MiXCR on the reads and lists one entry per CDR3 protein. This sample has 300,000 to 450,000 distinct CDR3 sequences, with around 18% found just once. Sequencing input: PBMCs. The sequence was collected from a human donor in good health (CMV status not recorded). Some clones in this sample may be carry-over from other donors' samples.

This CDR3 reads CASSPSPGTGELFF. DNA for the CDR3: TGTGCCAGCAGCCCCTCCCCTGGCACCGGGGAGCTGTTTTTT. The chain recombines TRBV7-2 with TRBJ2-2, with D unresolved. Per germline, CDR1 SGHTA and CDR2 FQGNSA. This CDR3 comprises 14 residues. The V end was cut by 5 bases, the J end by 4 bases, with 11 bases between.